Below are 21 T cell receptor beta chains sequenced from a single sample in a study of blood T cell repertoires in COVID-19. Using immunoSEQ multiplex PCR, the repertoire was profiled, and TCRdb retains in-frame clones only, with some absent. The sample carries about 80,000 clones, roughly 80% recorded once. The specimen sequenced was peripheral blood. The receptors here all came from a man older than 75 with acute or convalescent COVID-19.

The chain carries TRBV5-4 and TRBJ2-3; D is perhaps TRBD2 (6 bases). V lost 10 bases and J 0 bases, leaving 15 bases between the germline ends. Germline CDR1 is SGHNT and CDR2 is YYREEE (reference sequence). The CDR3 has 14 amino acids. CDR3: CAGHSGLSTDTQYF. For the CDR3, the DNA is TGTGCCGGACATAGCGGCCTGAGCACAGATACGCAGTATTTT.

The chain is built from TRBV7-3 and TRBJ2-2; D is uncertain. Per the germline V gene, CDR1 is SGHTA and CDR2 is FQGTGA. Trimming took off 4 bases at V and 3 bases at J, with 3 bases between the two ends. The CDR3 runs 12 residues. The DNA for the CDR3 is TGTGCCAGCAGCTCCGACACCGGGGAGCTGTTTTTT. As protein: CASSSDTGELFF. Complete variable domain (other parts from reference TRBV7-3 and TRBJ2-2): GAGVSQTPSNKVTEKGKYVELRCDPISGHTALYWYRQSLGQGPEFLIYFQGTGAADDSGLPNDRFFAVRPEGSVSTLKIQRTERGDSAVYLCASSSDTGELFFGEGSRLTVL.

The genes are TRBV5-1 and TRBJ2-2, with 9 bases identical to TRBD2. The CDR3 loop spans 17 amino acids. The J segment lost 5 bases and the V segment lost 4 bases, leaving 12 bases of the junction unmatched. CDR1 is SGHRS, CDR2 YFSETQ, per germline. The CDR3 bases are TGCGCCAGCAGCCTATCGACTAGCGGAATCCAGACCGGGGAGCTGTTTTTT. Its protein product is CASSLSTSGIQTGELFF.

The CDR3 region has the DNA TGTGCCAGCAGTTTTTTGGCGGGGGGGCCCGCCGGGGAGCTGTTTTTT. It is translated as CASSFLAGGPAGELFF. The chain uses TRBV27 and TRBJ2-2; 9 bases map to TRBD2. The CDR3 length is 16 residues. The germline gives CDR1 MNHEY, CDR2 SMNVEV (reference sequence). The V and J ends lost 3 bases and 6 bases, in that order; junction bases with no gene match: 8.

In its sample, this clone was seen once. The rearrangement joins TRBV29-1 to TRBJ1-1; D possibly corresponds to TRBD1 (6 bases). V was cut by 7 bases and J by 6 bases, with 12 bases left in between. The length of the CDR3 is 11 residues. Germline V gives CDR1 SQVTM, CDR2 ANQGSEA. Here the CDR3 reads CSAREGAEAFF. For the CDR3, the DNA is TGCAGCGCCAGGGAGGGGGCTGAAGCTTTCTTT.

This clone was detected only once. The rearrangement uses TRBV30 and TRBJ1-1; 8 positions agree with TRBD1. The V gene end was trimmed by 4 bases and the J gene end by 2 bases; junction bases not matched to a gene: 9. Germline CDR1 reads GTSNPN; CDR2 reads SVGIG (reference sequence). The CDR3 is 15 amino acids. CDR3 sequence (DNA): TGTGCCTGGAACAGACCGGGACAGGTAAACACTGAAGCTTTCTTT. As protein: CAWNRPGQVNTEAFF.

The gene calls are TRBV6-5 and TRBJ1-1; maybe TRBD1 (6 bases). The CDR3 runs to 13 residues. The germline CDR1 and CDR2 sequences are MNHEY and SVGAGI. The V end was cut by 11 bases, the J end by 3 bases, with 16 bases between. DNA of the CDR3: TGTGCCGCTAAATCCCAGGGGTACACTGAAGCTTTCTTT. Its translation is CAAKSQGYTEAFF.

The chain is built from TRBV21-1 and TRBJ1-6. TRBV21-1 is a documented pseudogene. This CDR3 spans 20 amino acids. The chain's CDR3 is CASSTLGGALHASYNSPLHF. DNA for the CDR3: TGTGCCAGCAGCACGCTGGGAGGGGCCCTTCATGCGTCCTATAATTCACCCCTCCACTTT.

The chain is built from TRBV5-1 and TRBJ2-5; D remains unclear. The CDR3 spans 12 residues. CDR1 is SGHRS and CDR2 is YFSETQ in the germline V gene. The V end was cut by 4 bases, the J end by 5 bases, with 9 bases between. The CDR3 region is CASSPGLETQYF. The CDR3, as DNA: TGCGCCAGCAGCCCTGGGCTGGAGACCCAGTACTTC.

This clone was detected a few times. The chain uses TRBV6-1 and TRBJ2-7; possibly TRBD1 for D (6 bases). The CDR3 is 13 residues long. Germline assignment: CDR1 MNHNS and CDR2 SASEGT. V was pared by 2 bases and J by 5 bases, with 10 bases between. The CDR3 sequence: CASSEQNRDEQYF. Written as DNA, the CDR3 is TGTGCCAGCAGTGAACAGAACAGGGACGAGCAGTACTTC.

The V gene is TRBV5-1, the J gene TRBJ1-3, with D unresolved. There are 15 residues in the CDR3. The germline V and J ends were trimmed by 2 bases and 0 bases, with 9 bases remaining between them. Germline assignment: CDR1 SGHRS and CDR2 YFSETQ. The CDR3 protein is CASSLATNSGNTIYF. In DNA form, the CDR3 reads TGCGCCAGCAGCTTAGCAACGAACTCTGGAAACACCATATATTTT.

The CDR3 protein is CASSVATGWPYNEQFF. Here the CDR3 DNA reads TGTGCCAGCAGCGTAGCCACAGGGTGGCCCTACAATGAGCAGTTCTTC. The chain uses TRBV9 and TRBJ2-1, with D possibly TRBD1 on 6 matching bases. Per the germline V gene, CDR1 is SGDLS and CDR2 is YYNGEE. This CDR3 is built from 16 residues. Between the trimmed V and J ends, which lost 0 bases and 2 bases, there was a span of 12 bases.

The gene calls are TRBV6-5 and TRBJ1-1, with D hard to call. The germline V and J ends were trimmed by 0 bases and 1 base, with 6 bases remaining between them. The V gene's germline CDR1 is MNHEY and CDR2 SVGAGI. CDR3 length: 14 residues. Written as DNA, the CDR3 is TGTGCCAGCAGTTACTCTAGACAGAACACTGAAGCTTTCTTT. Translation gives CASSYSRQNTEAFF.

This sequence joins TRBV6-5 and TRBJ2-1; 7 bases line up with TRBD1. CDR1 is MNHEY and CDR2 is SVGAGI in the germline V gene. The CDR3 extends over 16 amino acids. The V segment lost 0 bases and the J segment 6 bases; nucleotides outside the gene matches: 8. The CDR3 sequence: CASSYSRDRVSNEQFF. CDR3 in DNA: TGTGCCAGCAGTTACTCGAGAGACAGGGTCAGCAATGAGCAGTTCTTC.

J is TRBJ1-3 and V is TRBV4-2, with D perhaps matching TRBD1 (6 bases). In germline, CDR1 is LGHNA, CDR2 YNFKEQ. The CDR3 consists of 17 residues. V shed 0 bases and J shed 0 bases, with 12 bases lying between them. CDR3: CASSQDRTDYSGNTIYF. CDR3 coding DNA: TGTGCCAGCAGCCAAGATCGGACAGATTACTCTGGAAACACCATATATTTT.

This clone was seen only once. V usage is TRBV5-1 and J usage is TRBJ2-1; 7 bases line up with TRBD2. V shed 4 bases and J 5 bases; nucleotides not matched to a gene: 9. Germline CDR1 is SGHRS and CDR2 is YFSETQ. This CDR3 region has 15 residues. The CDR3 reads CASSRRTSGNNEQFF. The CDR3 bases are TGCGCCAGCAGCCGCAGGACTAGTGGCAACAATGAGCAGTTCTTC.

J is TRBJ2-2 and V is TRBV13, with no clear D. The germline CDR1 and CDR2 sequences are PRHDT and FYEKMQ (reference sequence). CDR3 length equals 14 residues. The germline V and J ends were trimmed by 7 bases and 0 bases, with 9 bases remaining between them. In nucleotides, the CDR3 is TGTGCCAGCACCAGAGGTACGAACACCGGGGAGCTGTTTTTT. Residues: CASTRGTNTGELFF. Variable domain in full (rest from reference TRBV13 and TRBJ2-2): AAGVIQSPRHLIKEKRETATLKCYPIPRHDTVYWYQQGPGQDPQFLISFYEKMQSDKGSIPDRFSAQQFSDYHSELNMSSLELGDSALYFCASTRGTNTGELFFGEGSRLTVL.

The genes are TRBV5-1 and TRBJ1-5; TRBD1 agrees at 8 bases. CDR1 SGHRS and CDR2 YFSETQ come from the germline V gene. With V trimmed by 2 bases and J by 6 bases, 7 bases remained unmatched. The CDR3 covers 15 residues. CDR3 sequence reads: CASSLDQGAGQPQHF. In nucleotides, the CDR3 is TGCGCCAGCAGCTTAGACCAGGGGGCAGGTCAGCCCCAGCATTTT.

The chain combines TRBV19 with TRBJ1-2, with D perhaps matching TRBD1 (5 bases). CDR3 size: 14 residues. Germline-derived CDR1 and CDR2 are LNHDA and SQIVND (reference sequence). V lost 6 bases, J lost 0 bases, and 11 bases lay in between. The CDR3 spells CASSLGPANYGYTF. As DNA, the CDR3 is TGTGCCAGTAGCCTGGGGCCGGCTAACTATGGCTACACCTTC.

V gene TRBV27 combines with J gene TRBJ2-1; D unclear. Looked up from germline, CDR1 is MNHEY and CDR2 is SMNVEV (reference sequence). V shed 2 bases and J shed 3 bases, with 11 bases lying between them. CDR3 length equals 15 residues. The CDR3 sequence is CASSLAEPIYNEQFF. CDR3 in DNA: TGTGCCAGCAGTTTAGCAGAACCCATCTACAATGAGCAGTTCTTC.

This clone was recorded only once. The genes are TRBV3-1 (or the pseudogene TRBV3-2) and TRBJ2-2, with TRBD2 identical over 7 bases. Looked up from germline, CDR1 is LGHDT and CDR2 is YNNKEL (reference sequence). CDR3 length: 18 residues. J was trimmed by 0 bases and V by 4 bases; bases with no gene match: 11. The CDR3: CASSRDLPGGANTGELFF. CDR3 bases: TGTGCCAGCAGCCGAGACCTGCCGGGGGGAGCGAACACCGGGGAGCTGTTTTTT.